This TCR beta chain was retrieved from a study of T cell responses to AZD1222 COVID-19 vaccine. Looking at the study overall: Pooling covered second doses at about 4 or about 12 weeks.

This clone has only one observation. Its target is not known. Per germline, CDR1 SGHNT and CDR2 YENEEA. Trimming took off 2 bases at V and 5 bases at J, with 9 bases between the two ends. The CDR3 has 13 amino acids. Study-level points and caveats: Clonal diversity was possibly underestimated, and white British individuals and females predominated among donors. At study baseline, merely five or six AZD1222 recipients were seropositive.

Assay used: immunoSEQ multiplex PCR; TCRdb lists only in-frame clones, some missing. In the table there are more than 70,000 clones, around 84% of which are singletons. The TCR comes from an adult in good health. The sequenced sample was peripheral blood, obtained on day 0 of AZD1222 vaccination. This chain connects TRBV11-3 to TRBJ1-2, with no clear D. The CDR3 coding sequence is TGTGCCAGCAGCTTACGCGGATATTATGGCTACACCTTC. It specifies CASSLRGYYGYTF. The whole variable domain, filled in from reference TRBV11-3 and TRBJ1-2, reads EAGVVQSPRYKIIEKKQPVAFWCNPISGHNTLYWYLQNLGQGPELLIRYENEEAVDDSQLPKDRFSAERLKGVDSTLKIQPAELGDSAVYLCASSLRGYYGYTFGSGTRLTVV.